The clone carrying this TCR beta chain was detected a few times. Antigen specificity is unknown. Constant-segment-primed 5'RACE gave TCR alpha and TCR beta cDNA libraries with sample barcodes and UMIs. Each CDR3 protein is one row after TCRdb ran MiXCR on the 5' RACE reads. The data hold roughly 29,000 distinct CDR3 sequences, with less than 15% observed a single time. These data come from a study of T-cell memory formation after mild COVID-19. Study outcomes and limitations: Cross-reactive memory apparently joined, as some responding clones appeared in pre-infection memory. The study found contracting CD4+ clones mainly in CM and EM and contracting CD8+ clones in EMRA.

Germline V gives CDR1 SNHLY, CDR2 FYNNEI. The V end lost 6 bases, the J end lost 5 bases, and 14 bases lay between the germline ends. The CDR3 is 14 residues long. This chain links TRBV2 with TRBJ2-1, with D possibly matching TRBD1 (7 bases). This receptor was obtained from an adult woman who had mild COVID-19 (a few samples of this study predate the infection). Cell type and time point are not known. The sequenced material came from PBMCs or a T cell subset sorted from them (not recorded which). CDR3 in amino acids: CASSPRGTDNEQFF. The CDR3 nucleotides read TGTGCCAGCAGCCCCCGCGGGACAGACAATGAGCAGTTCTTC. Full variable domain (outside the CDR3, taken from reference TRBV2 and TRBJ2-1): EPEVTQTPSHQVTQMGQEVILRCVPISNHLYFYWYRQILGQKVEFLVSFYNNEISEKSEIFDDQFSVERPDGSNFTLKIRSTKLEDSAMYFCASSPRGTDNEQFFGPGTRLTVL.